A selection of T cell receptor beta chains follows, all from one sample in a study of T cells in Graves' hyperthyroidism and ophthalmopathy. TCRdb recomputed calls from the multiplex PCR reads with MiXCR, one row per CDR3 protein. The data contain roughly 61,000 distinct CDR3 sequences, around 53% of them singletons. The sample taken for sequencing was blood. The receptors derive from a woman between 55 and 75 years old with Graves' ophthalmopathy. Both conserved end residues are trimmed from each CDR3.

>TRBV28|TRBJ1-4
ASSFSGAGKLF
>TRBV7-9|TRBJ1-5
ASSPLGFDQPQH
>TRBV5-1|TRBJ1-4
ASSGTGGDEKLF
>TRBV4-3|TRBJ1-4
ASSQVGAGVRSEKLF
>TRBV19|TRBJ2-2
ASRSGQGAHGELF
>TRBV24-1|TRBJ2-1
ATGQGDEQF
>TRBV7-2|TRBJ2-7
ASSGRGTISEQY
>TRBV5-6|TRBJ1-2
ASSLDARAGYT
>TRBV6-6|TRBJ2-1
ASSRGTERSDYNEQF
>TRBV7-6|TRBJ2-1
ASSLVSGSYNEQF
>TRBV5-1|TRBJ2-7
ATRTASGSHYEQY
>TRBV4-2|TRBJ2-1
ASSVRLAAYNEQF
>TRBV7-9|TRBJ2-3
ASITTGSTDTQY
>TRBV10-3|TRBJ2-2
AISFSPGTGNTGELF
>TRBV4-3|TRBJ2-7
ASSQAPGQGYEQY
>TRBV20-1|TRBJ1-2
SAKRQGIDYGYT
>TRBV15|TRBJ2-3
ATSRGEGSTDTQY
>TRBV7-3|TRBJ2-1
ASSLTGQGRYNEQF
>TRBV19|TRBJ2-1
ASSGSSYNEQF
>TRBV20-1|TRBJ2-1
SARATTGLGNEQF
>TRBV20-1|TRBJ2-5
RVASGSEETQY
>TRBV7-9|TRBJ2-7
ASSTQGPYEQY
>TRBV14|TRBJ2-3
ASSQDRGSDTQY
>TRBV7-7|TRBJ2-7
ASSRGTTYEQY
>TRBV7-2|TRBJ1-2
ASSLVEGDYGYT
>TRBV7-2|TRBJ2-7
ASSLTGGRYEQY
>TRBV20-1|TRBJ2-1
SARTPPESYNEQF
>TRBV5-1|TRBJ1-2
ASSLHFTGDGSYGYT
>TRBV19|TRBJ2-5
ASSATQGNQPQY
>TRBV7-9|TRBJ1-4
ASSLLNPNEKLV
>TRBV19|TRBJ2-5
ASTPGGLQETQY
>TRBV19|TRBJ2-7
ASSIVRGPYEQY
>TRBV14|TRBJ2-5
ASSQDLGKETQY
>TRBV20-1|TRBJ1-1
SASHRATEAF
>TRBV28|TRBJ2-3
ATIPSGASTDTQY
>TRBV18|TRBJ2-1
ASSPRSLRGDEQF
>TRBV5-1|TRBJ2-7
ASSRTSPARYEQY
>TRBV10-3|TRBJ2-3
AIRDDKVGTDTQY
>TRBV13|TRBJ2-2
ASSLSVNTGELF
>TRBV24-1|TRBJ2-2
ATSDVAGHGELF
>TRBV7-8|TRBJ2-7
ASSSGGGSSYEQY
>TRBV20-1|TRBJ1-5
SAAGTSGSHEH